A selection of T cell receptor beta chains follows, all from one sample in a study of blood T cell repertoires in COVID-19. Using immunoSEQ multiplex PCR, the repertoire was profiled, and TCRdb retains in-frame clones only, with some absent. The table lists 150,000 to 200,000 clones, roughly four fifths of them singletons, with around 9.9% in the top ten. The sample taken for sequencing was peripheral blood. The receptors stem from a human donor in a cohort sampled during active COVID-19. The conserved cysteine and the conserved F or W are not part of the CDR3 here. Each record gives: D gene, V gene, CDR3 protein. D genes are given only for firm matches.

TRBD1	TRBV19	ASRGTGSFLVHEQF
.	TRBV6-2/TRBV6-3	ASSHVGRQETQY
TRBD1	TRBV19	ASRRQGWTEAF
.	TRBV9	ASSVAPGPGEPQH
.	TRBV9	ASSVAGGLGSPLH
TRBD2	TRBV6-2/TRBV6-3	ASSNSGGAVETQY
TRBD1	TRBV7-8	ASSLERTGLNTEAF
.	TRBV18	ASSRAGQNTEAF
.	TRBV13	ASSSRRGSPDTQY
.	TRBV5-1	ASSPWTSADTQY
TRBD2	TRBV9	ASSVGGSVSGANVLT
.	TRBV2	ASSKGLWQPQH
TRBD2	TRBV28	ASIPGLAGRADTQY
.	TRBV27	ASSDYGSMNTEAF
.	TRBV29-1	SAGLKQETQY
TRBD1	TRBV6-5	ASRQGAGQPQH
.	TRBV4-1	ASSQVSFQPQH